These 8 T cell receptor beta chains came from one sample sequenced in a study of T cell repertoires in cytomegalovirus infection. TCRdb recomputed calls from the reads with MiXCR, one row per CDR3 protein. Counted here are 350,000 to 500,000 distinct CDR3 sequences, approximately 31% occurring once; the ten biggest clones make up roughly 15%. Sequencing was done on a sample of PBMCs. These receptors were collected from a human donor in good health (CMV status not recorded). Some clones in this sample may be carry-over from other donors' samples.

J is TRBJ2-1 and V is TRBV6-6, with 7 bases fitting TRBD1. J was trimmed by 4 bases and V by 5 bases; bases with no gene match: 8. Germline CDR1 MNHNY, CDR2 SVGAGI (reference sequence). CDR3 length: 15 residues. CDR3 nucleotide sequence: TGTGCCAGCAGTCCCGGTCCGGACAGGTACAATGAGCAGTTCTTC. Translated: CASSPGPDRYNEQFF.

This clonotype occurred many times. V and J are TRBV7-2 and TRBJ2-1, with D possibly being TRBD2 (6 bases). Germline V gene data show CDR1 as SGHTA and CDR2 as FQGNSA. The V gene lost 7 bases and the J gene lost 5 bases, with 18 bases spanning the gap. This CDR3 comprises 15 residues. CDR3 bases: TGTGCCAGCACCCCGTATTATAGCGGAAACAATGAGCAGTTCTTC. It is translated as CASTPYYSGNNEQFF.

This clonotype was picked up a small number of times. The CDR3, as DNA: TGTGCCAGCAGTTACTCGGGTGTTCTAGCGGTCTACGAGCAGTACTTC. As protein: CASSYSGVLAVYEQYF. V is TRBV6-2 or TRBV6-3 and J is TRBJ2-7; TRBD2 agrees at 7 bases. The junction had 8 bases not matched to a gene; V was cut back by 0 bases and J by 3 bases. The CDR3 covers 16 residues. In germline, CDR1 is MNHEY, CDR2 SVGEGT.

This chain connects TRBV5-1 to TRBJ1-6, with D perhaps TRBD1 (6 bases). The ends were cut back, 8 bases at V and 0 bases at J, with 18 bases in the middle. Germline assignment: CDR1 SGHRS and CDR2 YFSETQ. CDR3 length: 17 amino acids. CDR3: CARSRQDRGSYNSPLHF. As DNA, the CDR3 is TGCGCCAGAAGCCGACAGGACCGGGGCTCCTATAATTCACCCCTCCACTTT.

The chain couples TRBV27 to TRBJ2-5; D possibly matches TRBD1 or TRBD2 (6 bases each). V dropped 4 bases and J dropped 3 bases, with 12 bases sitting between them. CDR1 is MNHEY and CDR2 is SMNVEV in the germline V gene (reference sequence). The CDR3 is 14 residues long. CDR3 in amino acids: CASSWGAGKETQYF. Written as DNA, the CDR3 is TGTGCCAGCAGTTGGGGGGCGGGGAAAGAGACCCAGTACTTC.

Notes on this clonotype: Just one base apart from a much larger clone, this may be a read error. V gene TRBV7-6 combines with J gene TRBJ1-4; D is perhaps TRBD1 (6 bases). Germline CDR1 reads SGHVS; CDR2 reads FNYEAQ. V lost 5 bases, J lost 8 bases, and 15 bases lay in between. The CDR3 has 14 amino acids. CDR3 loop: CASSVGGAGEKLFF. The CDR3 DNA reads as TGTGCCAGCAGCGTAGGGGGGGCGGGCGAAAAACTGTTTTTT.

The V call is TRBV20-1, the J call TRBJ2-3; D is undetermined. The CDR3 sequence is 14 residues long. V shed 4 bases and J shed 2 bases, with 13 bases lying between them. Germline CDR1 is DFQATT and CDR2 is SNEGSKA (reference sequence). The CDR3: CSAIPRRYTDTQYF. Written as DNA, the CDR3 is TGCAGTGCTATTCCCCGACGATACACAGATACGCAGTATTTT.

In this sample, this clonotype turned up a few times. V and J are TRBV4-2 and TRBJ1-2, with a tentative D call TRBD1 (6 bases). Trimming took off 0 bases at V and 6 bases at J, with 8 bases between the two ends. CDR1 and CDR2 from the germline V gene are LGHNA and YNFKEQ. CDR3 length equals 13 residues. In nucleotides, the CDR3 is TGTGCCAGCAGCCAAGATTCAGGGGATGGCTACACCTTC. Translated, it gives CASSQDSGDGYTF.